This entry describes one T cell receptor beta chain. Its cognate antigen is unknown. V shed 9 bases and J shed 5 bases, with 9 bases lying between them. The CDR3 length is 12 residues. Looked up from germline, CDR1 is KGHDR and CDR2 is SFDVKD. TCR beta VDJ and CDR3 profiles were obtained from a genomic DNA template. TCRdb independently ran MiXCR on the reads; one entry per CDR3 protein. This repertoire shows about 110,000 distinct CDR3 sequences, around 50% found once; its top ten account for roughly a third. The sample belongs to a study of CD8+CD57+ T cells in acquired aplastic anemia. Study details: Quantities of DNA derived from sorted CD4+ and CD8+ cells averaged roughly 3.4 ug.

Findings and caveats of the study: Fewer than 30 CD8+ CDR3 sequences were shared between patients and controls. No significant difference in CD8+ Simpson's diversity was found between patients and controls.

Sequencing was carried out using sorted CD4+, CD8+, or CD8+CD57+ T cells (not recorded which) from PBMCs. The chain links TRBV24-1 to TRBJ2-2; D gene unclear. The clonotype was recovered from a human donor in good health, serving as a control. This CDR3 is CATGRSTGELFF. In nucleotides, the CDR3 is TGTGCCACCGGACGTAGTACCGGGGAGCTGTTTTTT.